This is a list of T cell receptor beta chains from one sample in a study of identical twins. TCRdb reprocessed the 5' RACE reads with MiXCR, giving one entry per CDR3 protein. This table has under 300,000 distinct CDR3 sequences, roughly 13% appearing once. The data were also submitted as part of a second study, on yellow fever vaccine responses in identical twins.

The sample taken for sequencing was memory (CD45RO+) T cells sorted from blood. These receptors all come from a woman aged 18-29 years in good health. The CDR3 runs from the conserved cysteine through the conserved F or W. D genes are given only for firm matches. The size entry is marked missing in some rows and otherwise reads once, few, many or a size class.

CDR3 protein: CAISSLLAGGKYNEQFF
CDR3 DNA: TGTGCCATCAGCTCCTTACTAGCGGGGGGGAAATACAATGAGCAGTTCTTC
V gene: TRBV13
CDR3 length: 17
clone size: .
D gene: TRBD2
J gene: TRBJ2-1

CDR3 protein: CSGEIGGRETQYF
CDR3 DNA: TGCAGTGGGGAGATTGGGGGTAGGGAGACCCAGTACTTC
V gene: TRBV20-1
CDR3 length: 13
clone size: many
D gene: .
J gene: TRBJ2-5

CDR3 protein: CASSLVSGAYEQYF
CDR3 DNA: TGTGCCAGCAGTTTGGTGTCTGGCGCCTACGAGCAGTACTTC
V gene: TRBV12-3/TRBV12-4
CDR3 length: 14
clone size: few
D gene: .
J gene: TRBJ2-7

CDR3 protein: CASSRGSGRETQYF
CDR3 DNA: TGTGCCAGCAGTAGGGGGAGCGGCCGGGAGACCCAGTACTTC
V gene: TRBV6-1
CDR3 length: 14
clone size: .
D gene: .
J gene: TRBJ2-5

CDR3 protein: CASSQEANPGGKETQYF
CDR3 DNA: TGTGCCAGCAGCCAAGAGGCCAACCCGGGTGGGAAAGAGACCCAGTACTTC
V gene: TRBV4-2
CDR3 length: 17
clone size: few
D gene: .
J gene: TRBJ2-5

CDR3 protein: CASGRAFQETQYF
CDR3 DNA: TGTGCCAGTGGTCGGGCGTTTCAAGAGACCCAGTACTTC
V gene: TRBV27
CDR3 length: 13
clone size: few
D gene: .
J gene: TRBJ2-5

CDR3 protein: CASRGTEQETQYF
CDR3 DNA: TGCGCCAGCAGGGGGACAGAGCAAGAGACCCAGTACTTC
V gene: TRBV5-1
CDR3 length: 13
clone size: many
D gene: TRBD1
J gene: TRBJ2-5

CDR3 protein: CASSFEVGGSGANVLTF
CDR3 DNA: TGTGCCAGCAGTTTTGAAGTAGGGGGCTCTGGGGCCAACGTCCTGACTTTC
V gene: TRBV12-3/TRBV12-4
CDR3 length: 17
clone size: few
D gene: .
J gene: TRBJ2-6

CDR3 protein: CASSTGLAADTQYF
CDR3 DNA: TGTGCCAGCAGCACCGGACTAGCCGCAGATACGCAGTATTTT
V gene: TRBV7-2
CDR3 length: 14
clone size: few
D gene: TRBD2
J gene: TRBJ2-3

CDR3 protein: CATSDSGLGTDTQYF
CDR3 DNA: TGTGCCACCAGTGACTCTGGCTTGGGCACAGATACGCAGTATTTT
V gene: TRBV24-1
CDR3 length: 15
clone size: few
D gene: .
J gene: TRBJ2-3

CDR3 protein: CASSPGHSLGGYTF
CDR3 DNA: TGTGCCAGCAGCCCGGGACACTCTTTGGGTGGCTACACCTTC
V gene: TRBV7-2
CDR3 length: 14
clone size: .
D gene: .
J gene: TRBJ1-2

CDR3 protein: CASRPTGANSYEQYF
CDR3 DNA: TGTGCCAGCAGACCCACAGGGGCCAACTCCTACGAGCAGTACTTC
V gene: TRBV7-9
CDR3 length: 15
clone size: many
D gene: TRBD1
J gene: TRBJ2-7

CDR3 protein: CASSSGYRNQPQHF
CDR3 DNA: TGTGCCAGCAGCTCTGGGTACCGCAATCAGCCCCAGCATTTT
V gene: TRBV5-6
CDR3 length: 14
clone size: .
D gene: .
J gene: TRBJ1-5

CDR3 protein: CASSVTDSDSGNTIYF
CDR3 DNA: TGTGCCAGCAGCGTGACAGATTCCGACTCTGGAAACACCATATATTTT
V gene: TRBV9
CDR3 length: 16
clone size: .
D gene: .
J gene: TRBJ1-3

CDR3 protein: CASSQDRVRGYTF
CDR3 DNA: TGTGCCAGCAGCCAGGACAGGGTTAGGGGCTACACCTTC
V gene: TRBV11-2
CDR3 length: 13
clone size: .
D gene: TRBD1
J gene: TRBJ1-2

CDR3 protein: CSARDPGQGESGELFF
CDR3 DNA: TGCAGTGCTAGAGATCCCGGACAGGGGGAGAGTGGGGAGCTGTTTTTT
V gene: TRBV20-1
CDR3 length: 16
clone size: many
D gene: TRBD1
J gene: TRBJ2-2

CDR3 protein: CASSPKGGTGGRESGANVLTF
CDR3 DNA: TGTGCCAGCAGCCCTAAGGGAGGGACAGGGGGCCGAGAGTCTGGGGCCAACGTCCTGACTTTC
V gene: TRBV11-2
CDR3 length: 21
clone size: .
D gene: TRBD1
J gene: TRBJ2-6

CDR3 protein: CASRQPGQGGEQYF
CDR3 DNA: TGTGCCAGCAGACAACCGGGACAGGGAGGTGAGCAGTACTTC
V gene: TRBV6-1
CDR3 length: 14
clone size: .
D gene: TRBD1
J gene: TRBJ2-7

CDR3 protein: CATKQMNTEAFF
CDR3 DNA: TGTGCCACCAAGCAAATGAACACTGAAGCTTTCTTT
V gene: TRBV7-8
CDR3 length: 12
clone size: many
D gene: .
J gene: TRBJ1-1

CDR3 protein: CASSDSGGAGDTQYF
CDR3 DNA: TGCGCCAGCAGTGATAGCGGGGGGGCAGGAGATACGCAGTATTTT
V gene: TRBV5-1
CDR3 length: 15
clone size: many
D gene: TRBD2
J gene: TRBJ2-3

CDR3 protein: CASSIDSVGTGPYEQYF
CDR3 DNA: TGTGCCAGTAGTATAGATTCGGTTGGGACAGGGCCCTACGAGCAGTACTTC
V gene: TRBV19
CDR3 length: 17
clone size: .
D gene: TRBD1
J gene: TRBJ2-7

CDR3 protein: CASGAGLFSDEQFF
CDR3 DNA: TGTGCCAGCGGCGCCGGACTATTCAGCGATGAGCAGTTCTTC
V gene: TRBV5-6
CDR3 length: 14
clone size: .
D gene: .
J gene: TRBJ2-1

CDR3 protein: CASSLSFYEQYF
CDR3 DNA: TGTGCCAGCAGCTTATCATTCTACGAGCAGTACTTC
V gene: TRBV7-9
CDR3 length: 12
clone size: .
D gene: .
J gene: TRBJ2-7

CDR3 protein: CASSITQGGETQYF
CDR3 DNA: TGTGCCAGTAGTATAACACAGGGAGGAGAGACCCAGTACTTC
V gene: TRBV19
CDR3 length: 14
clone size: .
D gene: .
J gene: TRBJ2-5

CDR3 protein: CASNDRVNEQYF
CDR3 DNA: TGTGCCAGCAACGACAGGGTCAACGAGCAGTACTTC
V gene: TRBV12-3/TRBV12-4
CDR3 length: 12
clone size: .
D gene: TRBD1
J gene: TRBJ2-7

CDR3 protein: CASSGTGAFSGANVLTF
CDR3 DNA: TGTGCCAGCAGTGGGACAGGGGCGTTCTCTGGGGCCAACGTCCTGACTTTC
V gene: TRBV12-3/TRBV12-4
CDR3 length: 17
clone size: .
D gene: TRBD1
J gene: TRBJ2-6

CDR3 protein: CASTNGETQYF
CDR3 DNA: TGCGCCAGCACCAACGGGGAGACCCAGTACTTC
V gene: TRBV4-3
CDR3 length: 11
clone size: many
D gene: .
J gene: TRBJ2-5

CDR3 protein: CATSRQTGSPYEQYF
CDR3 DNA: TGTGCCACCAGCAGACAGACAGGGAGCCCCTACGAGCAGTACTTC
V gene: TRBV15
CDR3 length: 15
clone size: .
D gene: TRBD1
J gene: TRBJ2-7

CDR3 protein: CASSKGQLAYEQYF
CDR3 DNA: TGTGCCAGCAGTAAGGGACAGTTAGCCTACGAGCAGTACTTC
V gene: TRBV6-1
CDR3 length: 14
clone size: few
D gene: TRBD1
J gene: TRBJ2-7

CDR3 protein: CSARVQGQGSPGANVLTF
CDR3 DNA: TGCAGTGCTAGAGTCCAGGGACAGGGGTCCCCTGGGGCCAACGTCCTGACTTTC
V gene: TRBV20-1
CDR3 length: 18
clone size: .
D gene: TRBD1
J gene: TRBJ2-6

CDR3 protein: CASSLVPGPSTGELFF
CDR3 DNA: TGCGCCAGCAGCTTGGTTCCGGGGCCTTCAACCGGGGAGCTGTTTTTT
V gene: TRBV5-1
CDR3 length: 16
clone size: many
D gene: .
J gene: TRBJ2-2